This passage covers 23 T cell receptor beta chains from one sample sequenced in a study of STAT3 mutations in large granular lymphocyte leukemia. Method: immunoSEQ multiplex PCR; TCRdb's copy keeps in-frame clones and lacks some. This sample yields around 1,800 clones, of which approximately 62% are seen a single time; around 63% belongs to the top ten. The antigens for these receptors are not known. Findings of the study overall: Every T-cell large granular lymphocyte leukemia patient had at least one immunodominant TCR beta clonotype.

Sequences were obtained from peripheral blood mononuclear cells. The receptor source for this set is a man aged 55 to 70 with T-cell large granular lymphocyte leukemia. Some clones in this sample may be carry-over from other donors' samples.

V and J are TRBV30 and TRBJ2-7, with D tentatively TRBD1 (6 bases). CDR3 length equals 14 residues. V was pared by 5 bases and J by 2 bases, with 16 bases between. In germline, CDR1 is GTSNPN, CDR2 SVGIG (reference sequence). This CDR3 is CAWSSGTNPYEQYF. CDR3 in DNA: TGTGCCTGGTCCTCCGGGACAAACCCCTACGAGCAGTACTTC.

This CDR3 reads CASSPSTSGGEQYF. In DNA, the CDR3 is TGTGCCAGCTCACCCTCGACTAGCGGAGGCGAGCAGTACTTC. The rearrangement uses TRBV18 and TRBJ2-7, with 9 nucleotides matching TRBD2. Germline V gene sequence: CDR1 KGHSH, CDR2 LQKENI. The CDR3 loop spans 14 amino acids. The trim removed 3 bases at V and 6 bases at J, leaving 6 bases unmatched. Full variable domain (remainder filled in from reference TRBV18 and TRBJ2-7): NAGVMQNPRHLVRRRGQEARLRCSPMKGHSHVYWYRQLPEEGLKFMVYLQKENIIDESGMPKERFSAEFPKEGPSILRIQQVVRGDSAAYFCASSPSTSGGEQYFGPGTRLTVT.

V usage is TRBV5-1 and J usage is TRBJ2-7; maybe TRBD1 (6 bases). Germline lookup yields CDR1 SGHRS and CDR2 YFSETQ. The CDR3 has 16 residues. With 0 bases removed from V and 0 bases from J, the gap between germline ends came to 13 bases. CDR3 in DNA: TGCGCCAGCAGCTTGGGTGGGGGCAAGAGCTCCTACGAGCAGTACTTC. Protein: CASSLGGGKSSYEQYF.

This chain joins TRBV4-2 and TRBJ2-7; D is possibly TRBD1 (6 bases). Germline values: CDR1 LGHNA, CDR2 YNFKEQ. The CDR3 is 15 amino acids. V was shortened by 0 bases and J by 7 bases, with 16 bases between the two germline ends. In DNA, the CDR3 is TGTGCCAGCAGCCAAGACAGGACAGCCCTACGAGAGCAGTACTTC. It is translated as CASSQDRTALREQYF.

This chain uses TRBV4-1 with TRBJ2-7, with TRBD1 identical over 7 bases. Trimming at V came to 4 bases and at J to 2 bases, leaving 11 bases not matched to a gene. The CDR3 extends over 16 amino acids. Per germline, CDR1 MGHRA and CDR2 YSYEKL. The chain's CDR3 is CASSLLSGTGAYEQYF. Here the CDR3 DNA reads TGCGCCAGCAGCCTCCTCTCCGGTACAGGGGCCTACGAGCAGTACTTC.

This sequence joins TRBV5-1 and TRBJ2-7; D might be TRBD1 or TRBD2, each matching 5 bases. Germline-derived CDR1 and CDR2 are SGHRS and YFSETQ. V shed 4 bases and J shed 6 bases, with 11 bases lying between them. The CDR3 loop spans 12 amino acids. CDR3 coding DNA: TGCGCCAGCAGCCCTGGGGGTTCCGAGCAGTACTTC. Amino acid sequence: CASSPGGSEQYF.

The chain uses TRBV30 and TRBJ1-6, with TRBD1 identical over 7 bases. Trimming removed 1 base from V and 10 bases from J; junction bases left unmatched: 10. The CDR3 loop spans 15 amino acids. Germline CDR1 GTSNPN, CDR2 SVGIG (reference sequence). The CDR3 DNA follows: TGTGCCTGGAGTGAGGCCCCGGTCAGGGGGTCACCCCTCCACTTT. Translated, it gives CAWSEAPVRGSPLHF.

The rearrangement links TRBV30 to TRBJ1-6; TRBD1 matches 8 bases. The germline V gene encodes CDR1 GTSNPN and CDR2 SVGIG (reference sequence). CDR3 length: 13 residues. With 5 bases clipped from V and 7 bases from J, the junction kept 4 bases outside the gene matches. CDR3 loop: CAWSYRGNSPLHF. The CDR3 region has the DNA TGTGCCTGGTCCTACAGGGGGAATTCACCCCTCCACTTT.

The chain uses TRBV5-1 and TRBJ2-3; 9 positions match TRBD1. Trimming cost V 3 bases and J 12 bases; bases outside gene matches: 5. The germline CDR1 and CDR2 sequences are SGHRS and YFSETQ. The CDR3 is 12 amino acids. CDR3 nucleotide sequence: TGCGCCAGCAGCTGGGGACAGGGAGCCCAGTATTTT. Encoded protein: CASSWGQGAQYF.

This clone was recorded a few times. The chain employs TRBV7-2 and TRBJ2-7; no reliable D call. With 0 bases removed from V and 4 bases from J, the gap between germline ends came to 7 bases. The CDR3 runs to 13 residues. CDR1 and CDR2 from the germline V gene are SGHTA and FQGNSA. The CDR3 DNA reads TGTGCCAGCAGCTTAGCGTCCAGATACGAGCAGTACTTC. Translation: CASSLASRYEQYF.

The chain links TRBV27 to TRBJ2-7; D remains ambiguous. Germline V gene data show CDR1 as MNHEY and CDR2 as SMNVEV (reference sequence). V lost 2 bases and J lost 6, with 14 bases in between. The CDR3 is 14 amino acids. This CDR3 reads CASSLLGSRGEQYF. In DNA, the CDR3 is TGTGCCAGCAGTTTACTGGGGTCCCGCGGCGAGCAGTACTTC.

V usage is TRBV6-5 and J usage is TRBJ2-7, with 7 positions matching TRBD1. There are 14 residues in the CDR3. Germline CDR1 is MNHEY and CDR2 is SVGAGI. With 0 bases clipped from V and 3 bases from J, the junction kept 2 bases outside the gene matches. The CDR3 nucleotides are TGTGCCAGCAGTTACTCGACAGGGTACTACGAGCAGTACTTC. Translation gives CASSYSTGYYEQYF.

Only one count was recorded for this clone. The chain recombines TRBV30 with TRBJ2-7; TRBD2 aligns across 7 bases. V was pared by 2 bases and J by 3 bases, with 4 bases of the junction left unmatched. CDR1 and CDR2 (germline): GTSNPN, SVGIG (reference sequence). CDR3 size: 13 residues. The CDR3, as DNA: TGTGCCTGGAGTCCCGGCGGGAGCTACGAGCAGTACTTC. Protein product: CAWSPGGSYEQYF.

The chain is built from TRBV15 and TRBJ2-7; 11 nucleotides agree with TRBD1. Germline V gene data show CDR1 as LNHNV and CDR2 as YYDKDF (reference sequence). J gave up 3 bases and V 1 base, and 2 bases lay outside the gene matches. This CDR3 contains 15 residues. The CDR3 region is CATSRAGTGGYEQYF. The CDR3 DNA reads TGTGCCACCAGCAGAGCAGGGACAGGGGGCTACGAGCAGTACTTC.

The chain carries TRBV10-2 and TRBJ1-4, with D possibly TRBD1 on 6 matching bases. V lost 6 bases, J lost 7 bases, and 6 bases lay in between. The CDR3 is made up of 11 amino acids. Germline loops: CDR1 WSHSY, CDR2 SAAADI. As DNA, the CDR3 is TGCGCCAGCAGGGACAGTGAAAAACTGTTTTTT. Residues: CASRDSEKLFF.

J is TRBJ1-6 and V is TRBV4-3; tentative D call: TRBD1 (6 bases). The CDR3 has 14 residues. Germline CDR1 LGHNA, CDR2 YSLEER. Trimming stripped 2 bases from V and 7 bases from J, with 9 bases between. The CDR3 loop reads CASSQPTGNSPLHF. The CDR3 nucleotides read TGCGCCAGCAGCCAACCTACAGGGAATTCACCCCTCCACTTT.

This chain links TRBV5-1 with TRBJ1-5; no definite D call. Trimming removed 0 bases at V and 8 bases at J, with 15 bases between. The germline V gene encodes CDR1 SGHRS and CDR2 YFSETQ. CDR3 length equals 15 residues. CDR3 bases: TGCGCCAGCAGCTTGGACGGGAGACCCACGGAGCCCCAGCATTTT. Translating it yields CASSLDGRPTEPQHF.

The V gene is TRBV7-9, the J gene TRBJ2-7, with D hard to call. CDR3 length: 13 residues. Trimming left V 1 base short and J 5 bases short, with 9 bases between. CDR1 and CDR2 from the germline V gene are SEHNR and FQNEAQ (reference sequence). CDR3: CASSLVARDEQYF. The CDR3 DNA follows: TGTGCCAGCAGCTTAGTGGCTAGGGACGAGCAGTACTTC. The full variable domain, its missing parts supplied by reference TRBV7-9 and TRBJ2-7, is DTGVSQNPRHKITKRGQNVTFRCDPISEHNRLYWYRQTLGQGPEFLTYFQNEAQLEKSRLLSDRFSAERPKGSFSTLEIQRTEQGDSAMYLCASSLVARDEQYFGPGTRLTVT.

The chain couples TRBV5-1 to TRBJ1-2, with D unclear. Germline loops: CDR1 SGHRS, CDR2 YFSETQ. The CDR3 is 11 amino acids. Between the trimmed V and J ends, which lost 2 bases and 11 bases, there was a span of 10 bases. For the CDR3, the DNA is TGCGCCAGCAGCTTTAGCAGCGATTACACCTTC. It codes for CASSFSSDYTF.

The gene calls are TRBV6-6 and TRBJ1-1; D uncertain. The CDR3 is 13 residues long. CDR1 is MNHNY and CDR2 is SVGAGI in the germline V gene (reference sequence). Trimming stripped 7 bases from V and 6 bases from J, with 15 bases between. As DNA, the CDR3 is TGTGCCAGCAAGAGGGAAAGTTATTCTGAAGCTTTCTTT. As protein: CASKRESYSEAFF.

This sequence joins TRBV5-1 and TRBJ1-2; tentatively, D is TRBD1 (5 bases). Germline V lookup: CDR1 SGHRS, CDR2 YFSETQ. The ends were cut back, 5 bases at V and 6 bases at J, with 11 bases in the middle. This CDR3 spans 12 amino acids. CDR3 sequence reads: CASSSGLDGYTF. The CDR3 DNA reads as TGCGCCAGCAGTTCAGGGCTGGATGGCTACACCTTC.

The chain carries TRBV30 and TRBJ2-7, with D perhaps matching TRBD1 (5 bases). CDR1 GTSNPN and CDR2 SVGIG come from the germline V gene (reference sequence). Trimming cost V 4 bases and J 6 bases, with 10 bases left between them. The CDR3 sequence is 11 residues long. DNA for the CDR3: TGTGCCTGGACAGGGCAAGGCGAGCAGTACTTC. This gives the protein CAWTGQGEQYF.

The chain combines TRBV5-4 with TRBJ1-4, with a tentative D call TRBD1 (6 bases). The CDR3 is made up of 13 amino acids. Deletions cut 4 bases from V and 8 bases from J, with 12 bases between. The germline V gene has CDR1 SGHNT and CDR2 YYREEE (reference sequence). Here the CDR3 reads CASSAGVKEKLFF. DNA for the CDR3: TGTGCCAGCAGCGCAGGGGTAAAGGAAAAACTGTTTTTT.